The 3 T cell receptor beta chains below all came from one sample that was sequenced in a study of beta chain features in type 1 diabetes. Expressed TCRB transcripts were sequenced because the entire RNA isolate underwent reverse transcription. Profiling relied on immunoSEQ multiplex PCR, and the TCRdb table lists in-frame clones only, not all of them. The profile shows over 100,000 clones, roughly 40% of them singletons. The sequencing input was stem cell memory CD4+ T cells from blood. The receptors stem from a woman under 30 in good health.

This clone was seen more than once but under ten times. The chain employs TRBV30 and TRBJ2-1, with 8 positions matching TRBD2. After removal of 6 bases from V and 6 bases from J, the junction contained 7 bases not matched to a gene. The germline CDR1 and CDR2 sequences are GTSNPN and SVGIG (reference sequence). This CDR3 is 13 amino acids long. The CDR3 here is CACRLAYRNEQFF. The DNA of the CDR3 is TGTGCCTGCAGACTAGCGTATCGCAATGAGCAGTTCTTC.

The chain carries TRBV9 and TRBJ2-1, with D possibly TRBD2 on 6 matching bases. CDR1 is SGDLS and CDR2 is YYNGEE in the germline V gene. The CDR3 extends over 15 amino acids. Trimming cost V 0 bases and J 4 bases, with 11 bases left between them. CDR3 region: CASSVDGRKYNEQFF. Written as DNA, the CDR3 is TGTGCCAGCAGCGTAGACGGGAGAAAATACAATGAGCAGTTCTTC.

This clone was observed a few times. V gene TRBV5-6 combines with J gene TRBJ2-7; 9 bases line up with TRBD1. Germline CDR1 is SGHDT and CDR2 is YYEEEE. This CDR3 spans 15 amino acids. J was trimmed by 6 bases and V by 2 bases; bases with no gene match: 9. As DNA, the CDR3 is TGTGCCAGCAGCTTCGGGGGACAGGGTATAGGCGAGCAGTACTTC. This translates into CASSFGGQGIGEQYF.